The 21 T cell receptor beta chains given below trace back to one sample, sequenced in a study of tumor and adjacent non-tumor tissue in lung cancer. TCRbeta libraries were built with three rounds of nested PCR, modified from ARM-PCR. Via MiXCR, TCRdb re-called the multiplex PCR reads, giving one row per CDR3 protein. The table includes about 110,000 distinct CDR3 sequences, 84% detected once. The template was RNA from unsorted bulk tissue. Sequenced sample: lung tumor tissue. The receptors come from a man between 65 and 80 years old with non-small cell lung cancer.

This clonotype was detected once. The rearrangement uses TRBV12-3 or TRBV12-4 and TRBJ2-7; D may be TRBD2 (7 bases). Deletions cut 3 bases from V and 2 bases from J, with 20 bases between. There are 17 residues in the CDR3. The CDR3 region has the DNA TGTGCCAGCAGTTTTTGGGAGGGGGGAGGTCGGGCCTACGAGCAGTACTTC. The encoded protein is CASSFWEGGGRAYEQYF.

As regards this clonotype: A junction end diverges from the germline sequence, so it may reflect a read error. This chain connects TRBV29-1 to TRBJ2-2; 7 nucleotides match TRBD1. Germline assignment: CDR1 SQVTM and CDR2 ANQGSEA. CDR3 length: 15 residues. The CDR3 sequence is CSVTGTVGSTGELLF. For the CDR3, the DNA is TGCAGCGTCACAGGGACAGTGGGTTCGACCGGGGAGCTGCTTTTT.

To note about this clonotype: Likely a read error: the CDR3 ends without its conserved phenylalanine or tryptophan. The DNA of the CDR3 is TGCAGTGCTAGGTCGACAGGAGCTGGCTCCTACAATGAGCAGTTCTTA. It yields the protein CSARSTGAGSYNEQFL. The chain links TRBV20-1 to TRBJ2-1, with D possibly matching TRBD1 (6 bases). V was clipped by 3 bases and J by 0 bases, with 15 bases between them. The germline V gene encodes CDR1 DFQATT and CDR2 SNEGSKA (reference sequence). The CDR3 runs 16 residues.

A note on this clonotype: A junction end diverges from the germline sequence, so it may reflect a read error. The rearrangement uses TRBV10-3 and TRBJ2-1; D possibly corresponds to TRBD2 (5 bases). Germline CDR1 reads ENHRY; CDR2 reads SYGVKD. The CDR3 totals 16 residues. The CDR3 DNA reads TGTGCCATCACTGAGTCGGCGGGTGTAACCTACAATGAGCAGTTCTTC. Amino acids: CAITESAGVTYNEQFF.

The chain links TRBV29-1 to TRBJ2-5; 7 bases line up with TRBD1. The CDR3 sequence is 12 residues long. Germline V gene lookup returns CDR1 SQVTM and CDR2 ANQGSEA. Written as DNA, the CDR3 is TGCATTGCTGAGGCAGGGGGAGAGACCCAGTACTTC. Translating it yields CIAEAGGETQYF.

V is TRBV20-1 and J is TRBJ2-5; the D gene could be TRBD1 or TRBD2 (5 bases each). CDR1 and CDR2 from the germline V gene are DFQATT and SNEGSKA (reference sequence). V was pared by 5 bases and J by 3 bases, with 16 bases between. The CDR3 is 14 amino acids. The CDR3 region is CSAYLREGKETQYF. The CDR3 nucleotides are TGCAGTGCTTACCTCCGAGAGGGGAAAGAGACCCAGTACTTC.

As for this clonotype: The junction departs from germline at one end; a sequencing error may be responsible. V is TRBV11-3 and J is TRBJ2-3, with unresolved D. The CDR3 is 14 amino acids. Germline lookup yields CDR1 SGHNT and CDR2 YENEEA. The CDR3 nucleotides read TGTGGCAGCTGCTTCGGCGTACACATAGATACGCAGTATTTT. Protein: CGSCFGVHIDTQYF.

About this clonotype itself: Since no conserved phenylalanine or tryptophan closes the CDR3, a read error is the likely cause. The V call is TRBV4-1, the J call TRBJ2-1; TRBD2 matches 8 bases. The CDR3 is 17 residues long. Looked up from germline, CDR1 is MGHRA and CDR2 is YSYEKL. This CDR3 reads CASSQDPAGAEYIEQFY. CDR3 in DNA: TGCGCCAGCAGTCAAGACCCAGCGGGAGCTGAATATATTGAGCAGTTCTAC.

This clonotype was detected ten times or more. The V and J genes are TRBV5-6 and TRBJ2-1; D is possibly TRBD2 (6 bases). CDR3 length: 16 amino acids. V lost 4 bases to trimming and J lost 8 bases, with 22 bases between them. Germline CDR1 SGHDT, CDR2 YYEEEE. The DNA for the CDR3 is TGTGCCAGCAGCCTAATGCGGGGCTACGGTCGGGATGAGCAGTTCTTC. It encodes CASSLMRGYGRDEQFF.

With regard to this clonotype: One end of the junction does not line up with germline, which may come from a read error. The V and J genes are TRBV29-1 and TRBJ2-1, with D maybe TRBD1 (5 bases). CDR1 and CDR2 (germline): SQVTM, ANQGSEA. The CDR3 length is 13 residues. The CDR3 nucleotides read TGCAGCCTTGCCTACAGGTTGGAAGGTGAGCAGTCCTTC. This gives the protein CSLAYRLEGEQSF.

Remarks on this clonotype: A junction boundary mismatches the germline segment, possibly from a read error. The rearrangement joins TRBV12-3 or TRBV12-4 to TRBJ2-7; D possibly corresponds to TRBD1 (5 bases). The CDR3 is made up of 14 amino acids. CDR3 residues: CTSNFDSISYEQYF. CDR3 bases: TGTACCAGCAATTTTGACAGTATCTCCTACGAGCAGTACTTC.

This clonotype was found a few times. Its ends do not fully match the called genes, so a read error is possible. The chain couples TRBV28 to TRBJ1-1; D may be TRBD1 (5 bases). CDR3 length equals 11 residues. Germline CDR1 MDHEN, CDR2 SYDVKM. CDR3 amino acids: CVSRRDTEAFF. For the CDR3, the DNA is TGTGTCAGCCGCAGGGACACTGAAGCTTTCTTT.

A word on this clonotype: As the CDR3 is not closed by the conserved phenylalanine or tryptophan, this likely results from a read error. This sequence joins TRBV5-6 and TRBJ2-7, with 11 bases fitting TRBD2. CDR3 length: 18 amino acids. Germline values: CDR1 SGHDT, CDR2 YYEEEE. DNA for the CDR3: TGTACCAGCAGCCCGACACTAGCGGGAGACCCGGGTAACTACGAGCAGTACTCC. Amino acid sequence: CTSSPTLAGDPGNYEQYS.

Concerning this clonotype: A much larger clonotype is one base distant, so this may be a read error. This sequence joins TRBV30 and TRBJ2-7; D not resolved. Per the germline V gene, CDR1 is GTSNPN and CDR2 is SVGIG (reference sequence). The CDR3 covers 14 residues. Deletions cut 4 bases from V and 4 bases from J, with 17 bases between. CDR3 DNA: TGTGCCTGGAATACCAGCCGCTATCGGTACGAGCAGTACTTC. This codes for CAWNTSRYRYEQYF.

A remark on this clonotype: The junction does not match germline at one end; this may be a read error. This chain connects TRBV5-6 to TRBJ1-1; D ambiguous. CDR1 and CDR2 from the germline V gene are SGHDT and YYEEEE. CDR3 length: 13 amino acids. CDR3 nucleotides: TGTGCGAGCAACTATAAGGTGAAGACTGAAGCTTTCTTT. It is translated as CASNYKVKTEAFF.

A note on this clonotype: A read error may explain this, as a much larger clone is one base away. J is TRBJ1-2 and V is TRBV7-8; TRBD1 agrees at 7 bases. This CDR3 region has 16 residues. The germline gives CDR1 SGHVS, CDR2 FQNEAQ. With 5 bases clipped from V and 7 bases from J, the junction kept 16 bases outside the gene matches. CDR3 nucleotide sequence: TGTGCCAGCAGCGTTAGAACCGGGACAGTGGGCAGTGGCTACACCTTC. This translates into CASSVRTGTVGSGYTF.

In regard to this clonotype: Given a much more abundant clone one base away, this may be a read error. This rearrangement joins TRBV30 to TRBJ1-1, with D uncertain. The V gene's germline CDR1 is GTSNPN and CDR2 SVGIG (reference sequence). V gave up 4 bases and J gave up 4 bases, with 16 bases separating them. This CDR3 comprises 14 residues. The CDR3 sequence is CAWNVLNSGTEAFF. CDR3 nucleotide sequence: TGTGCCTGGAATGTACTAAATTCCGGCACTGAAGCTTTCTTT. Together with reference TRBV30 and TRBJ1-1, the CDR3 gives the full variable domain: SQTIHQWPATLVQPVGSPLSLECTVEGTSNPNLYWYRQAAGRGLQLLFYSVGIGQISSEVPQNLSASRPQDRQFILSSKKLLLSDSGFYLCAWNVLNSGTEAFFGQGTRLTVV.

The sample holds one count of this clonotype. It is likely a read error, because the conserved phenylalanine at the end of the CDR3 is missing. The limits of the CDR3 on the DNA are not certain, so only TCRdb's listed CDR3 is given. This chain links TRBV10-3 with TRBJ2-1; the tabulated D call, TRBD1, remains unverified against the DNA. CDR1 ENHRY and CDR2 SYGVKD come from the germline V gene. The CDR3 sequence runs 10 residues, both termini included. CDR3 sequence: CATKGDELFL.

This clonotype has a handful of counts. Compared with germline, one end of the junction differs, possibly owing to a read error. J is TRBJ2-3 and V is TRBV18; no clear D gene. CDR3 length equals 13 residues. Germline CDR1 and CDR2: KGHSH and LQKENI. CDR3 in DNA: TGTGCCAGCCCACCCGGCTTGGCAGATACGCAGTATTTT. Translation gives CASPPGLADTQYF.

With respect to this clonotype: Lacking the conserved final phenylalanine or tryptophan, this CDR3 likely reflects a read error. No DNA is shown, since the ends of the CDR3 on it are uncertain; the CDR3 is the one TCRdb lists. The CDR3 loop is CASSLRPGTGIPGELLL. The V call is TRBV5-4, the J call TRBJ2-2; TRBD1, the D gene given by the table, was not confirmed from the DNA. The CDR3 spans 17 residues, counting both ends. The germline CDR1 and CDR2 sequences are SGHNT and YYREEE (reference sequence).

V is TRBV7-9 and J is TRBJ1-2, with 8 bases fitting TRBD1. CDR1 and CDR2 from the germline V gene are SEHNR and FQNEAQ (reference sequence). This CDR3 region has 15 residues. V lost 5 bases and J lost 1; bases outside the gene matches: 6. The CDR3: CASSVKQGGNYGYTF. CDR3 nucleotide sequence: TGTGCCAGCAGCGTAAAACAGGGGGGTAACTATGGCTACACCTTC.